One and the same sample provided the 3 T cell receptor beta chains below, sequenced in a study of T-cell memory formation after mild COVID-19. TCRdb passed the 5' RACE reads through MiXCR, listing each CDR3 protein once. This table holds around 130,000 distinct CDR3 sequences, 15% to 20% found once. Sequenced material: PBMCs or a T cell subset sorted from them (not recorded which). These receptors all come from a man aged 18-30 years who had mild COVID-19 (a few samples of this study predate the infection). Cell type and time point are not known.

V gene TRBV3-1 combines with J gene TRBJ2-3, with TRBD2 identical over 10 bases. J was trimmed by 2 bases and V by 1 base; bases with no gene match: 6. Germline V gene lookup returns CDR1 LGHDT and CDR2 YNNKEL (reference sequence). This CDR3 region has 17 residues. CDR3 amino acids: CASSQGTTSGFTDTQYF. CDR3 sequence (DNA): TGTGCCAGCAGCCAAGGGACGACTAGCGGGTTCACAGATACGCAGTATTTT.

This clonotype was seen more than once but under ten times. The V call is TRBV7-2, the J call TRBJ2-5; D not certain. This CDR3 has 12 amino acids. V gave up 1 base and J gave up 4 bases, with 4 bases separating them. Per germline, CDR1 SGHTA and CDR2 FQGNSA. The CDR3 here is CASSLDIETQYF. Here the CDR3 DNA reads TGTGCCAGCAGCTTAGATATAGAGACCCAGTACTTC.

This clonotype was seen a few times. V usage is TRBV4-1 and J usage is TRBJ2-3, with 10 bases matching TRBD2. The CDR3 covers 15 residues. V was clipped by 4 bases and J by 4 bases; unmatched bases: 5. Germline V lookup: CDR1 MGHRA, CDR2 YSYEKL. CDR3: CASSLRLAGSDTQYF. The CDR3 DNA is TGCGCCAGCAGCCTAAGACTAGCGGGCTCAGATACGCAGTATTTT.